The 20 T cell receptor beta chains listed next were all sequenced from one sample in a study of CD8+ T cells in alopecia areata. TCR sequencing used cDNA made by reverse transcription of extracted RNA. The repertoire was sequenced with immunoSEQ multiplex PCR; TCRdb's copy has only in-frame clones and lacks some. The sample includes more than 200,000 clones, approximately 72% of them seen just once. Noted treatment: oral pan-JAK inhibitor, 5-10 mg twice daily. The sample here was CD4+ T cells sorted from blood, taken around week 46, from a patient treated with tofacitinib. Receptors originate from a human donor with alopecia areata.

Worth noting for this clone: The same CDR3 is also encoded by other DNA sequences in this sample. V and J are TRBV20-1 and TRBJ1-1; unclear D gene. Trimming took 4 bases from V and 1 from J, leaving 4 bases between them. CDR1 DFQATT and CDR2 SNEGSKA come from the germline V gene (reference sequence). The CDR3 totals 11 residues. The CDR3 is CSATQNTEAFF. In nucleotides, the CDR3 is TGCAGTGCTACGCAGAACACTGAAGCTTTCTTT.

This clone has a single count. This rearrangement joins TRBV2 to TRBJ1-1, with 12 bases matching TRBD1. This CDR3 is built from 15 residues. CDR1 and CDR2 from the germline V gene are SNHLY and FYNNEI. V lost 7 bases to trimming and J lost 0 bases; unmatched junction nucleotides: 3. In nucleotides, the CDR3 is TGTGCCAGCAAGGGACAGGGGGCTATGAACACTGAAGCTTTCTTT. Amino acids: CASKGQGAMNTEAFF.

The V and J genes are TRBV19 and TRBJ1-1, with TRBD1 matching 8 bases. CDR1 and CDR2 (germline): LNHDA, SQIVND (reference sequence). V was pared by 5 bases and J by 4 bases, with 12 bases of the junction left unmatched. CDR3 size: 16 residues. CDR3 residues: CASSSGGFGRSTEAFF. The CDR3 DNA follows: TGTGCCAGTAGTTCAGGGGGCTTTGGTAGGAGCACTGAAGCTTTCTTT.

On this clone itself: Other DNA sequences within the sample encode an identical CDR3. The rearrangement joins TRBV28 to TRBJ1-2; D not resolved. CDR1 MDHEN and CDR2 SYDVKM come from the germline V gene. Trimming stripped 5 bases from V and 4 bases from J, with 8 bases between. The CDR3 is 12 amino acids. This chain's CDR3 is CASSLKGYGYTF. CDR3 DNA: TGTGCCAGCAGTCTGAAGGGCTATGGCTACACCTTC.

A single count supports this clone. The chain carries TRBV5-1 and TRBJ2-3; D possibly corresponds to TRBD2 (6 bases). The V end lost 4 bases, the J end lost 4 bases, and 16 bases lay between the germline ends. This CDR3 contains 15 residues. Germline assignment: CDR1 SGHRS and CDR2 YFSETQ. The CDR3 reads CASSLGGGSADTQYF. In nucleotides, the CDR3 is TGCGCCAGCAGCCTCGGGGGAGGTTCGGCAGATACGCAGTATTTT.

CDR3 loop: CASSLGTAYQETQYF. Written as DNA, the CDR3 is TGTGCCAGCAGCTTAGGTACAGCGTACCAAGAGACCCAGTACTTC. This rearrangement joins TRBV11-2 to TRBJ2-5; no reliable D call. The CDR3 extends over 15 amino acids. Germline values: CDR1 SGHAT, CDR2 FQNNGV. V lost 1 base and J lost 0, with 9 bases in between.

The chain combines TRBV7-2 with TRBJ2-7; tentative D call: TRBD1 (6 bases). This CDR3 has 14 amino acids. Germline-derived CDR1 and CDR2 are SGHTA and FQGNSA. Trimming shortened V by 2 bases and J by 0 bases, and 8 bases separated the two germline ends. CDR3 residues: CASSLRQDSYEQYF. The DNA for the CDR3 is TGTGCCAGCAGCTTACGACAGGACTCCTACGAGCAGTACTTC.

This chain joins TRBV4-1 and TRBJ1-1; D might be TRBD1 (5 bases). This CDR3 is built from 15 residues. The V gene's germline CDR1 is MGHRA and CDR2 YSYEKL. The V and J ends lost 4 bases and 3 bases respectively, with 15 bases between them. DNA of the CDR3: TGCGCCAGCAGCCGGCCGGGACTGAGGGACACTGAAGCTTTCTTT. It yields the protein CASSRPGLRDTEAFF.

This clone was seen more than once but under ten times. The chain recombines TRBV11-2 with TRBJ1-1, with D unresolved. The CDR3 spans 11 residues. Trimming pared 4 bases from V and 8 bases from J, leaving 8 bases between. Germline CDR1 is SGHAT and CDR2 is FQNNGV. The CDR3 is CASSYLGEAFF. CDR3 bases: TGTGCCAGCAGCTACCTGGGAGAAGCTTTCTTT.

The CDR3 loop reads CASSESLAGNSPLHF. The CDR3 bases are TGTGCCAGCAGTGAATCCTTGGCCGGTAATTCACCCCTCCACTTT. This chain joins TRBV25-1 and TRBJ1-6, with D uncertain. Looked up from germline, CDR1 is MGHDK and CDR2 is SYGVNS. V shed 1 base and J shed 6 bases, with 10 bases lying between them. This CDR3 is 15 amino acids long.

The chain links TRBV7-9 to TRBJ2-4, with 7 nucleotides matching TRBD2. There are 16 residues in the CDR3. CDR1 SEHNR and CDR2 FQNEAQ come from the germline V gene (reference sequence). V was pared by 6 bases and J by 2 bases, with 10 bases of the junction left unmatched. In nucleotides, the CDR3 is TGTGCCAGCAGTCCGGCTAGCGGTGGGACCAAAAACATTCAGTACTTC. Protein: CASSPASGGTKNIQYF.

This chain links TRBV7-6 with TRBJ2-7; perhaps TRBD1 as D (5 bases). Germline V gene lookup returns CDR1 SGHVS and CDR2 FNYEAQ. The V end lost 4 bases, the J end lost 0 bases, and 13 bases lay between the germline ends. There are 15 residues in the CDR3. The CDR3 region is CASSSIPDISYEQYF. The CDR3 nucleotides are TGTGCCAGCAGCTCGATTCCGGACATCTCCTACGAGCAGTACTTC.

This clone was counted once. The chain recombines TRBV30 with TRBJ1-2; D gene ambiguous. Trimming removed 2 bases from V and 2 bases from J, with 9 bases in between. CDR3 length: 13 amino acids. Germline loops: CDR1 GTSNPN, CDR2 SVGIG (reference sequence). This chain's CDR3 is CAWSRLMNYGYTF. CDR3 bases: TGTGCCTGGAGTCGATTGATGAACTATGGCTACACCTTC.

The genes are TRBV4-3 and TRBJ2-3, with TRBD2 as a possible D gene (6 bases). The CDR3 runs to 15 residues. V lost 0 bases and J lost 4, with 11 bases in between. Germline V CDR1 and CDR2: LGHNA, YSLEER. The CDR3 here is CASSQDILAPDTQYF. DNA of the CDR3: TGCGCCAGCAGCCAAGACATCCTAGCGCCAGATACGCAGTATTTT.

The chain employs TRBV18 and TRBJ2-6, with 7 positions matching TRBD2. The trim removed 1 base at V and 0 bases at J, leaving 6 bases unmatched. Germline CDR1 reads KGHSH; CDR2 reads LQKENI. This CDR3 has 18 amino acids. The CDR3 is CASSPQPGGYSGANVLTF. CDR3 DNA sequence: TGTGCCAGCTCACCACAGCCGGGGGGATACTCTGGGGCCAACGTCCTGACTTTC.

The chain employs TRBV30 and TRBJ1-1, with D maybe TRBD1 (6 bases). Trimming stripped 4 bases from V and 1 base from J, with 16 bases between. Germline CDR1 is GTSNPN and CDR2 is SVGIG (reference sequence). The CDR3 loop spans 15 amino acids. The CDR3 DNA sequence: TGTGCCTGGAAACAGGGCTTTATTCGGAACACTGAAGCTTTCTTT. Its protein is CAWKQGFIRNTEAFF.

The rearrangement uses TRBV14 and TRBJ2-1, with TRBD1 matching over 7 bases. V dropped 3 bases and J dropped 3; count of bases not matched to a gene: 2. The CDR3 totals 14 residues. The germline V gene encodes CDR1 SGHDN and CDR2 FVKESK. The CDR3 region is CASSHWDSYNEQFF. The CDR3 nucleotides read TGTGCCAGCAGCCACTGGGACAGCTACAATGAGCAGTTCTTC.

This clone was observed a handful of times. The chain has TRBV7-6 and TRBJ2-3, with 9 bases lining up with TRBD2. Trimming took 5 bases from V and 4 from J; bases not matched to a gene: 13. Per the germline V gene, CDR1 is SGHVS and CDR2 is FNYEAQ. CDR3 length: 17 amino acids. The CDR3: CASSGRRGTSSADTQYF. CDR3 nucleotide sequence: TGTGCCAGCAGCGGGCGAAGAGGGACTAGCTCCGCAGATACGCAGTATTTT.

This clone has more than one count but fewer than ten. The genes are TRBV29-1 and TRBJ2-5; the D is unclear. Trimming pared 2 bases from V and 2 bases from J, leaving 12 bases between. The CDR3 has 14 amino acids. Germline-derived CDR1 and CDR2 are SQVTM and ANQGSEA. The DNA for the CDR3 is TGCAGCGTTGAATTCGGCTTGAAACAAGAGACCCAGTACTTC. Translating it yields CSVEFGLKQETQYF.

This clone was picked up many times. The chain combines TRBV29-1 with TRBJ2-7; D is unclear. The CDR3 is 11 amino acids. Per the germline V gene, CDR1 is SQVTM and CDR2 is ANQGSEA. The V gene lost 0 bases and the J gene lost 9 bases, with 9 bases spanning the gap. Written as DNA, the CDR3 is TGCAGCGTTGAAGAGGGATTCGGGCAGTACTTC. Translated, it gives CSVEEGFGQYF.